The following is a T cell receptor (beta chain) sequence with its context. What it recognizes is unknown. PCR used 60 Vbeta primers and 13 Jbeta primers. TCRdb's copy holds only in-frame clones and misses some; the assay was immunoSEQ multiplex PCR. The sample lists 150,000 to 170,000 clones, around 74% occurring once. These data belong to a study of cytomegalovirus exposure and HLA in healthy donors. Points from the study as a whole: Sequencing likely produced, as an artifact, a cluster of highly shared sequence variants.

Samples came from healthy bone marrow donors. CDR3 length: 15 residues. CDR1 is SGHNT, CDR2 YYREEE, per germline (reference sequence). J was trimmed by 2 bases and V by 4 bases; bases with no gene match: 5. The receptor comes from a man between 18 and 35 years old in good health and CMV-seronegative. The sample consisted of PBMCs. The V gene is TRBV5-4, the J gene TRBJ2-3; 9 bases fit TRBD1. CDR3: CASSHTGGDTDTQYF. The CDR3 DNA is TGTGCCAGCAGCCACACAGGGGGCGACACAGATACGCAGTATTTT. The full variable domain, in which reference TRBV5-4 and TRBJ2-3 provide the parts outside the CDR3, is ETGVTQSPTHLIKTRGQQVTLRCSSQSGHNTVSWYQQALGQGPQFIFQYYREEENGRGNFPPRFSGLQFPNYSSELNVNALELDDSALYLCASSHTGGDTDTQYFGPGTRLTVL.